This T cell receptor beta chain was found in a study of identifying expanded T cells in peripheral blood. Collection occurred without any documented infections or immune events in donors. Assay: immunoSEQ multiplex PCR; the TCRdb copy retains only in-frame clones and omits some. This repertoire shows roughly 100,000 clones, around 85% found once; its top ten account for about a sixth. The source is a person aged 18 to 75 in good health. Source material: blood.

CDR3 nucleotides: TGTGCCAGCAGCCCCGGCGGGGGTATCACTGAAGCTTTCTTT. It specifies CASSPGGGITEAFF. The chain carries TRBV11-1 and TRBJ1-1; D is perhaps TRBD1 (5 bases). The CDR3 is 14 amino acids. Germline values: CDR1 SGHAT, CDR2 FQDESV (reference sequence). Trimming stripped 5 bases from V and 4 bases from J, with 14 bases between. Drawing the rest from reference TRBV11-1 and TRBJ1-1, the complete variable domain is EAEVAQSPRYKITEKSQAVAFWCDPISGHATLYWYRQILGQGPELLVQFQDESVVDDSQLPKDRFSAERLKGVDSTLKIQPAELGDSAMYLCASSPGGGITEAFFGQGTRLTVV.